A single sample gave rise to the 4 T cell receptor beta chains below, sequenced in a study of identical twins' blood T cells. TCRdb re-analysed the 5' RACE reads in MiXCR, keeping a single row per CDR3 protein. Among roughly 380,000 distinct CDR3 sequences, over 25% were seen once, and the ten largest hold more than 5.5%. Sequencing was done on a sample of PBMCs. Receptors were obtained from a woman aged 18-49 years in good health.

About this clonotype itself: A much bigger clone sits one base away, suggesting this may be a read error. The chain joins TRBV4-2 to TRBJ1-4; no clear D. The length of the CDR3 is 16 residues. The V gene's germline CDR1 is LGHNA and CDR2 YNFKEQ. V was trimmed by 0 bases and J by 4 bases, leaving 12 bases between them. The CDR3 DNA reads TGTGCCAGCAGCCAAGAGAACTACAAGATTAATGAAAAACTGTTTTTT. Translation gives CASSQENYKINEKLFF.

The CDR3 DNA is TGTGCCAGCACCCTTCGGAATTCCGGCTACACCTTC. Translating it yields CASTLRNSGYTF. V usage is TRBV28 and J usage is TRBJ1-2; D not certain. Germline-derived CDR1 and CDR2 are MDHEN and SYDVKM. There are 12 residues in the CDR3. V gave up 7 bases and J gave up 8 bases, with 14 bases separating them.

The table lists this clonotype with a count of one. Just one base apart from a much larger clone, this may be a read error. V and J are TRBV28 and TRBJ1-1; D remains ambiguous. This CDR3 is built from 13 residues. CDR1 MDHEN and CDR2 SYDVKM come from the germline V gene. CDR3 sequence reads: CVSSGHLNTEAFF. The CDR3 region has the DNA TGTGTCAGCAGTGGGCACCTTAACACTGAAGCTTTCTTT. The variable domain in full, with the rest retrieved from reference TRBV28 and TRBJ1-1, is DVKVTQSSRYLVKRTGEKVFLECVQDMDHENMFWYRQDPGLGLRLIYFSYDVKMKEKGDIPEGYSVSREKKERFSLILESASTNQTSMYLCVSSGHLNTEAFFGQGTRLTVV.

This clonotype has only one observation. This chain links TRBV11-2 with TRBJ2-1; either TRBD1 or TRBD2 may fit D (5 bases each). Trimming pared 1 base from V and 6 bases from J, leaving 22 bases between. Germline V gene data show CDR1 as SGHAT and CDR2 as FQNNGV. This CDR3 contains 18 residues. The CDR3 reads CASSLAPGLGGRGNEQFF. In DNA, the CDR3 is TGTGCCAGCAGCTTAGCTCCAGGATTAGGAGGTAGGGGCAATGAGCAGTTCTTC.